This TCR beta chain stems from a study of graft-versus-host responses after intestinal transplantation. Whole-study findings and limits: Early after transplant, HvG declines were associated with peak levels of circulating GvH clones. Patients who carried graft-donor T cell macrochimerism also had high graft-versus-host to host-versus-graft clonal ratios in their allografts.

Using immunoSEQ multiplex PCR, the repertoire was profiled, and TCRdb retains in-frame clones only, with some absent. The sample has about 89,000 clones, 80% to 95% seen once. Remarks on this clone: Antigen specificity is unknown.

The sequence was collected from a human donor who received an intestinal transplant. Sample: unstimulated CD4+ T cells sorted from spleen or lymph node cells, taken before intestinal transplant.

The CDR3 loop reads CASGLVSGLQETQYF. CDR3 nucleotides: TGTGCTAGTGGTTTGGTATCAGGGCTCCAAGAGACCCAGTACTTC. This chain joins TRBV12-5 and TRBJ2-5; the D gene is possibly TRBD1 (5 bases). The CDR3 has 15 amino acids. Trimming pared 0 bases from V and 1 base from J, leaving 9 bases between. Germline CDR1 is LGHNT and CDR2 is FRNRAP.